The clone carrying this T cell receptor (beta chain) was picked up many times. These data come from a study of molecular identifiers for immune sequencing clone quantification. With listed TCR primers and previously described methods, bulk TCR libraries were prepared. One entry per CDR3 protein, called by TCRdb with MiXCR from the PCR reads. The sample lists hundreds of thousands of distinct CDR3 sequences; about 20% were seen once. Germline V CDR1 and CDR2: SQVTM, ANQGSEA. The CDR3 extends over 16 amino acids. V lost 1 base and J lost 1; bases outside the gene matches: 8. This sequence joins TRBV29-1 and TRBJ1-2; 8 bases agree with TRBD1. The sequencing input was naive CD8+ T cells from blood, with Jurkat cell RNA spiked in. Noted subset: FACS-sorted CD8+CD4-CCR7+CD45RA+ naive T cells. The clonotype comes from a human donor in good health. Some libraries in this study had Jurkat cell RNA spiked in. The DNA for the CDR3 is TGCAGCGTTGAAGCCTGGACAGGGAATTTTAACTATGGCTACACCTTC. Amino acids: CSVEAWTGNFNYGYTF. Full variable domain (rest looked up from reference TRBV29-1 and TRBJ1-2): SAVISQKPSRDICQRGTSLTIQCQVDSQVTMMFWYRQQPGQSLTLIATANQGSEATYESGFVIDKFPISRPNLTFSTLTVSNMSPEDSSIYLCSVEAWTGNFNYGYTFGSGTRLTVV.